A single sample is the source of the 7 T cell receptor beta chains below, sequenced in a study of sequential checkpoint blockade in melanoma. Using immunoSEQ multiplex PCR, the repertoire was profiled, and TCRdb retains in-frame clones only, with some absent. The sample lists about 9,000 clones; 27% were seen once. Treatment noted: randomized to nivolumab then ipilimumab (arm A) or the reverse (arm B). Source: tumor tissue (inferred from file names), taken from a patient given nivolumab and ipilimumab in sequence. The source of these receptors is a human donor with melanoma.

The chain is built from TRBV6-8 and TRBJ2-7, with TRBD1 as a possible D gene (5 bases). V lost 6 bases, J lost 3 bases, and 12 bases lay in between. The CDR3 covers 13 residues. Per the germline V gene, CDR1 is MNHGY and CDR2 is SAAAGT. The CDR3 DNA is TGTGCCAGCAGACAGGTCGGTGGCTACGAGCAGTACGTC. It codes for CASRQVGGYEQYV.

This clone was counted many times. V usage is TRBV11-3 and J usage is TRBJ1-6; 8 nucleotides match TRBD1. V shed 2 bases, J shed 9 bases, and the junction held 3 bases outside the gene matches. This CDR3 is 14 amino acids long. Germline V lookup: CDR1 SGHNT, CDR2 YENEEA. CDR3 sequence: CASSLQGASSPLHF. CDR3 nucleotides: TGTGCCAGCAGCTTACAGGGGGCCAGTTCACCCCTCCACTTT.

This rearrangement joins TRBV14 to TRBJ1-2; a possible D gene is TRBD1 (5 bases). V was clipped by 4 bases and J by 1 base, with 13 bases between them. Germline-derived CDR1 and CDR2 are SGHDN and FVKESK. The CDR3 is made up of 15 amino acids. The CDR3 DNA is TGTGCCAGCAGCCGATTGATCGACAGTAACTATGGCTACACCTTC. It codes for CASSRLIDSNYGYTF.

This clone was seen a few times. CDR3 protein: CASSYVGISNGYTF. Here the CDR3 DNA reads TGTGCCAGCAGTTACGTAGGGATCAGTAATGGCTACACCTTC. The chain joins TRBV6-8 to TRBJ1-2; D is unresolved. V lost 2 bases, J lost 6 bases, and 13 bases lay in between. The CDR3 runs to 14 residues. Germline-derived CDR1 and CDR2 are MNHGY and SAAAGT.

The chain links TRBV19 to TRBJ2-7, with D perhaps matching TRBD1 (5 bases). Trimming removed 7 bases at V and 1 base at J, with 17 bases between. The germline V gene has CDR1 LNHDA and CDR2 SQIVND (reference sequence). The CDR3 contains 15 residues. The CDR3 nucleotides are TGTGCCAGTAAATCTAAGACAGCCCCATCCTACGAGCAGTACTTC. Amino acid sequence: CASKSKTAPSYEQYF.

This clone appeared a few times. The V gene is TRBV6-8, the J gene TRBJ1-2; tentative D call: TRBD1 (6 bases). Trimming cost V 5 bases and J 5 bases, with 21 bases left between them. The CDR3 is 16 residues long. Germline V CDR1 and CDR2: MNHGY, SAAAGT. This chain's CDR3 is CASSDGPRGVRYGYTF. CDR3 sequence (DNA): TGTGCCAGCAGTGATGGTCCGAGGGGGGTAAGATATGGCTACACCTTC.

The CDR3 here is CASSPPGLVGYGYTF. CDR3 DNA sequence: TGTGCCAGCAGCCCACCCGGCCTAGTTGGCTATGGCTACACCTTC. The chain uses TRBV6-8 and TRBJ1-2, with D unresolved. Trimming took off 6 bases at V and 4 bases at J, with 18 bases between the two ends. The germline gives CDR1 MNHGY, CDR2 SAAAGT. The CDR3 is 15 amino acids.